A single T cell receptor beta chain is shown here with its context. The antigen is unknown. It may be a read error: a sequence one base away is much more abundant. Germline assignment: CDR1 SGHDT and CDR2 YYEEEE. Trimming removed 4 bases at V and 7 bases at J, with 12 bases between. The CDR3 consists of 14 residues. Researchers took about 5.9 milliliters of peripheral blood at each of two time points. This record belongs to a study of prognosis after radiotherapy for stage I lung cancer. Multiplex PCR in two rounds served to amplify TCR beta CDR3 from genomic DNA. Individual primers that were specific to each TRBV and TRBJ gene served in first-round PCR. Second-round PCR relied on universal primers. TCRdb analysed the multiplex PCR reads with MiXCR anew, one entry per CDR3 protein. The sample contains more than 13,000 distinct CDR3 sequences, 25% to 30% of which appear only once. Study-wide results and caveats: Reduced Shannon entropy following stereotactic body radiation therapy was recorded in patients who developed distant metastases. It was reported that patients with metastases and those without them differed in TRBV and TRBJ gene usage.

The clonotype originates from a donor over 45 with non-small cell lung cancer. This sample comprised PBMCs, obtained before or after stereotactic body radiation therapy (not recorded which). This chain joins TRBV5-6 and TRBJ1-6; D call uncertain. CDR3 amino acids: CASSKRWPNSPLHF. The CDR3 DNA reads TGTGCCAGCAGCAAACGATGGCCCAATTCACCCCTCCACTTT.